The present TCR beta chain was sequenced within a study of blood T cell repertoires in COVID-19. Whole-study context: T cells, B-cell-depleted T cells, or PBMCs supplied cDNA or gDNA.

V was cut by 6 bases and J by 6 bases, with 15 bases left in between. Germline V gene sequence: CDR1 MNHNY, CDR2 SVGAGI (reference sequence). The CDR3 consists of 13 residues. Produced via immunoSEQ multiplex PCR; TCRdb's table is partial and in-frame only. The table lists 60,000 to 75,000 clones, around 83% of them singletons. The source is a man aged 70 or older with active COVID-19. What was sequenced was peripheral blood. The genes are TRBV6-6 and TRBJ2-7; D is possibly TRBD2 (7 bases). The CDR3 DNA sequence: TGTGCCAGCAGCCCCAAGGGGGGGGGCGAGCAGTACTTC. Translation gives CASSPKGGGEQYF.